This entry features one TCR beta chain sequence. The source of the sample is a study of OX40 agonist ivuxolimab in advanced cancers. Study-wide background: Ivuxolimab, an agonistic anti-OX40 (CD134) antibody, was given to patients. Having had anti-PD-1, anti-PD-L1 or anti-CTLA-4 therapy before was allowed, and roughly 40% had some.

The CDR3 is 14 residues long. The J segment lost 5 bases and the V segment lost 3 bases, leaving 6 bases of the junction unmatched. Germline V gene sequence: CDR1 SGHRS, CDR2 YFSETQ. Produced via immunoSEQ multiplex PCR; TCRdb's table is partial and in-frame only. The repertoire holds some 82,000 clones, with around 88% as singletons. The sample was CD4+ or CD8+ T cells sorted from blood, taken in a trial of the OX40 agonist ivuxolimab. The TCR was taken from an adult with an advanced solid tumor such as melanoma, head and neck, liver or kidney cancer. The V call is TRBV5-1, the J call TRBJ2-5; 8 nucleotides align to TRBD1. The chain's CDR3 is CASSWQGARETQYF. CDR3 in DNA: TGCGCCAGCAGCTGGCAGGGGGCACGGGAGACCCAGTACTTC. The whole variable domain, filled in from reference TRBV5-1 and TRBJ2-5, reads KAGVTQTPRYLIKTRGQQVTLSCSPISGHRSVSWYQQTPGQGLQFLFEYFSETQRNKGNFPGRFSGRQFSNSRSEMNVSTLELGDSALYLCASSWQGARETQYFGPGTRLLVL.